Shown below are 17 T cell receptor beta chains from a single sample sequenced in a study of cytomegalovirus exposure and HLA in healthy donors. Vbeta (60) and Jbeta (13) primers were used in the PCR. Libraries were prepared by immunoSEQ multiplex PCR; TCRdb keeps only in-frame clonotypes and omits some of them. The sample gives over 200,000 clones, 77% of which show up once; roughly 2.6% is in the top ten. Specimen: PBMCs. The receptor set was obtained from a woman aged 55-70 years in good health and CMV-seropositive.

The CDR3 region has the DNA TGTGCCAGCAGCCAGTCAGCGGGAAAGACTACCTACGAGCAGTACTTC. Translated, it gives CASSQSAGKTTYEQYF. The J gene is TRBJ2-7, the V gene TRBV4-2; 7 positions match TRBD2. With 3 bases clipped from V and 2 bases from J, the junction kept 10 bases outside the gene matches. The CDR3 runs to 16 residues. CDR1 LGHNA and CDR2 YNFKEQ come from the germline V gene.

The chain links TRBV10-3 to TRBJ2-1, with no clear D. Germline V lookup: CDR1 ENHRY, CDR2 SYGVKD. The CDR3 is 14 residues long. V lost 3 bases and J lost 9, with 15 bases in between. The CDR3 DNA is TGTGCCATCAGTGATAGCCCTACTTTCGGTGAGCAGTTCTTC. Its protein is CAISDSPTFGEQFF.

This chain connects TRBV6-5 to TRBJ2-3, with TRBD2 as a possible D gene (5 bases). The V and J ends lost 6 bases and 0 bases respectively, with 10 bases between them. In germline, CDR1 is MNHEY, CDR2 SVGAGI. CDR3 length: 14 amino acids. CDR3 region: CASSPDWSTDTQYF. Here the CDR3 DNA reads TGTGCCAGCAGCCCGGACTGGAGCACAGATACGCAGTATTTT.

This clone was observed a few times. The rearrangement links TRBV5-1 to TRBJ2-7; D might be TRBD1 (6 bases). The CDR3 is made up of 15 amino acids. V lost 6 bases to trimming and J lost 2 bases, with 18 bases between them. Germline CDR1 is SGHRS and CDR2 is YFSETQ. In DNA form, the CDR3 reads TGCGCCAGCACCCTGGATAGGGCAGGGGCCTACGAGCAGTACTTC. Translation gives CASTLDRAGAYEQYF.

The V gene is TRBV18, the J gene TRBJ2-3, with 8 bases aligning to TRBD1. Germline V gives CDR1 KGHSH, CDR2 LQKENI. The CDR3 consists of 16 residues. The trim removed 1 base at V and 5 bases at J, leaving 8 bases unmatched. Here the CDR3 DNA reads TGTGCCAGCTCACCACAGGGCCAGGGGGCCGGAGATACGCAGTATTTT. As protein: CASSPQGQGAGDTQYF.

The chain carries TRBV5-1 and TRBJ2-3, with 8 bases aligning to TRBD1. The CDR3 sequence is 16 residues long. J was trimmed by 2 bases and V by 0 bases; bases with no gene match: 5. Germline V gene data show CDR1 as SGHRS and CDR2 as YFSETQ. The CDR3 DNA reads as TGCGCCAGCAGCTTGGGGACAGGGTCGTTCACAGATACGCAGTATTTT. Protein sequence: CASSLGTGSFTDTQYF.

This chain uses TRBV7-8 with TRBJ2-7; 12 nucleotides agree with TRBD1. V gave up 4 bases and J gave up 5 bases; unmatched junction bases: 18. There are 19 residues in the CDR3. CDR1 is SGHVS, CDR2 FQNEAQ, per germline. This CDR3 reads CASSSSETTGTGGDNEQYF. As DNA, the CDR3 is TGTGCCAGCAGCTCGTCCGAAACCACCGGGACAGGGGGCGACAACGAGCAGTACTTC.

The V and J genes are TRBV27 and TRBJ2-4, with 11 bases that match TRBD2. The germline V gene has CDR1 MNHEY and CDR2 SMNVEV (reference sequence). J lost 3 bases, V lost 5 bases, and 9 bases had no gene match. This CDR3 is 17 amino acids long. This CDR3 is CASSTIAGGFVKNIQYF. The CDR3 nucleotides read TGTGCCAGCAGTACCATAGCGGGAGGGTTTGTCAAAAACATTCAGTACTTC.

The rearrangement links TRBV2 to TRBJ2-5, with D perhaps matching TRBD2 (5 bases). Looked up from germline, CDR1 is SNHLY and CDR2 is FYNNEI. V lost 4 bases, J lost 5 bases, and 11 bases lay in between. This CDR3 region has 13 residues. The CDR3 loop is CASSALAGETQYF. The CDR3 region has the DNA TGTGCCAGCAGTGCGCTAGCCGGGGAGACCCAGTACTTC.

The chain is built from TRBV5-1 and TRBJ1-4, with 8 bases matching TRBD1. The CDR3 is 15 residues long. Germline V CDR1 and CDR2: SGHRS, YFSETQ. After removal of 1 base from V and 8 bases from J, the junction contained 7 bases not matched to a gene. CDR3 sequence (DNA): TGCGCCAGCAGCTTGCAAGGACAGGGTGTAGAAAAACTGTTTTTT. It yields the protein CASSLQGQGVEKLFF.

The V and J genes are TRBV11-3 and TRBJ2-7; no firm D call. Trimming pared 6 bases from V and 2 bases from J, leaving 11 bases between. CDR1 and CDR2 from the germline V gene are SGHNT and YENEEA. The CDR3 has 13 residues. CDR3: CASSGESAYEQYF. The CDR3 bases are TGTGCCAGCAGTGGAGAGTCTGCCTACGAGCAGTACTTC.

The chain combines TRBV7-6 with TRBJ1-2; 10 bases fit TRBD1. V lost 3 bases to trimming and J lost 3 bases; unmatched junction nucleotides: 4. The germline gives CDR1 SGHVS, CDR2 FNYEAQ. The CDR3 runs to 15 residues. DNA of the CDR3: TGTGCCAGCAGCTTGGGACAGGGGAGGGACTATGGCTACACCTTC. Translating gives CASSLGQGRDYGYTF.

This clone was recorded once. CDR3 in amino acids: CAWSAGQRSGNTIYF. CDR3 sequence (DNA): TGTGCCTGGAGTGCAGGACAGCGCTCTGGAAACACCATATATTTT. This chain connects TRBV30 to TRBJ1-3, with D possibly being TRBD1 (6 bases). Looked up from germline, CDR1 is GTSNPN and CDR2 is SVGIG (reference sequence). The V gene lost 1 base and the J gene lost 0 bases, with 10 bases spanning the gap. The CDR3 is 15 amino acids. The whole variable domain, remainder taken from reference TRBV30 and TRBJ1-3, is SQTIHQWPATLVQPVGSPLSLECTVEGTSNPNLYWYRQAAGRGLQLLFYSVGIGQISSEVPQNLSASRPQDRQFILSSKKLLLSDSGFYLCAWSAGQRSGNTIYFGEGSWLTVV.

The gene calls are TRBV6-4 and TRBJ1-4; 7 bases map to TRBD1. CDR1 is MRHNA, CDR2 SNTAGT, per germline. V shed 10 bases and J 3 bases; nucleotides not matched to a gene: 11. The CDR3 runs 15 residues. The CDR3 sequence: CANLRWDRSNEKLFF. CDR3 in DNA: TGTGCCAACCTACGATGGGACAGATCTAATGAAAAACTGTTTTTT.

This clone was picked up a small number of times. The chain carries TRBV5-1 and TRBJ1-4; D perhaps matches TRBD1 (5 bases). With 4 bases removed from V and 6 bases from J, the gap between germline ends came to 13 bases. Germline loops: CDR1 SGHRS, CDR2 YFSETQ. The CDR3 length is 14 residues. As DNA, the CDR3 is TGCGCCAGCAGCCCCGGGGGGGTGTATGAAAAACTGTTTTTT. Amino acids: CASSPGGVYEKLFF.

A word on this clone: The same CDR3 is also encoded by other DNA sequences in this sample. The chain combines TRBV18 with TRBJ1-1; D gene uncertain. Trimming cost V 3 bases and J 2 bases, with 10 bases left between them. The CDR3 totals 14 residues. Germline values: CDR1 KGHSH, CDR2 LQKENI. CDR3 sequence reads: CASSPRRENTEAFF. CDR3 coding DNA: TGTGCCAGCTCACCGCGGAGAGAAAACACTGAAGCTTTCTTT.

This rearrangement joins TRBV6-4 to TRBJ1-3; maybe TRBD1 (6 bases). Germline V gives CDR1 MRHNA, CDR2 SNTAGT. V was cut by 7 bases and J by 3 bases, with 13 bases left in between. The CDR3 runs 14 residues. In nucleotides, the CDR3 is TGTGCCAGCATCACAGGGTGCGGTGGAAACACCATATATTTT. Protein product: CASITGCGGNTIYF.